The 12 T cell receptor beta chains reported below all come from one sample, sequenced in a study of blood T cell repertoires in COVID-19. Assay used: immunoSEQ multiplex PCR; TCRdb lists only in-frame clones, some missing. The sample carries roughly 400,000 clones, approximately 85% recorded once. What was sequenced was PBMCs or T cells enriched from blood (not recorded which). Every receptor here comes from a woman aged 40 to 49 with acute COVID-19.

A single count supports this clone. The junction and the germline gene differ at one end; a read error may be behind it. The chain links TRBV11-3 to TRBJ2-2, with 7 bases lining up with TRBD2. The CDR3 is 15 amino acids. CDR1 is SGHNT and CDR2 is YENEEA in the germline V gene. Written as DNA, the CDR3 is TGTGCCAGCAGCTTGAGGGGAGGGTACACCCGGGAGCTGTTTTTT. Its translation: CASSLRGGYTRELFF.

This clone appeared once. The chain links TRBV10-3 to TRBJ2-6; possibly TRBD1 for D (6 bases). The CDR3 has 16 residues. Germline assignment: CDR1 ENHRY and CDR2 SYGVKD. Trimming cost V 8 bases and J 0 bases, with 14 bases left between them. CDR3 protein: CAISPGQSSGANVLTF. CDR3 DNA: TGTGCCATCTCTCCAGGACAGTCCTCTGGGGCCAACGTCCTGACTTTC.

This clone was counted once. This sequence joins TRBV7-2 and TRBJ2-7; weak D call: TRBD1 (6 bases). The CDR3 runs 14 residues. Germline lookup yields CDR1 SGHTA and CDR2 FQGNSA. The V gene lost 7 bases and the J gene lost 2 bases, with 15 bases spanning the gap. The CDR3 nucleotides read TGTGCCAGCACGCAAGACAGGACAACCTACGAGCAGTACTTC. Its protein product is CASTQDRTTYEQYF.

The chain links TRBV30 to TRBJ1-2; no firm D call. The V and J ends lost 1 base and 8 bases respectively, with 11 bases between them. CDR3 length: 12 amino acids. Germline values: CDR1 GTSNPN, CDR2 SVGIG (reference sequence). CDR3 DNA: TGTGCCTGGAGTGACGGACCGGGAGGCTACACCTTC. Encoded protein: CAWSDGPGGYTF.

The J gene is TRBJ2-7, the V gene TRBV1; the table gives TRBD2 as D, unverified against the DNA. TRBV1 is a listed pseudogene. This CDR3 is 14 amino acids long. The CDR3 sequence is CTSSRGLTPAGQYF. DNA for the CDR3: TGCACCAGCAGCCGCGGACTTACCCCGGCGGGGCAGTACTTC.

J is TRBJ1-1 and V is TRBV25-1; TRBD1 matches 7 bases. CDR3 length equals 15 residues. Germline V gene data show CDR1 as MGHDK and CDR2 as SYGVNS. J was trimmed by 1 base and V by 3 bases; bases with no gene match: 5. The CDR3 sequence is CASSDPAGGNTEAFF. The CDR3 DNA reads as TGTGCCAGCAGTGACCCGGCAGGGGGGAACACTGAAGCTTTCTTT.

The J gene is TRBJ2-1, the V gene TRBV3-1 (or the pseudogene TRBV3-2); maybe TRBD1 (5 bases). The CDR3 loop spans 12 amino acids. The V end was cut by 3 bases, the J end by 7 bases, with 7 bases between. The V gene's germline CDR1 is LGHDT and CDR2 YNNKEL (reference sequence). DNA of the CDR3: TGTGCCAGCAGCCACTCAGGGAATGAGCAGTTCTTC. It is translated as CASSHSGNEQFF.

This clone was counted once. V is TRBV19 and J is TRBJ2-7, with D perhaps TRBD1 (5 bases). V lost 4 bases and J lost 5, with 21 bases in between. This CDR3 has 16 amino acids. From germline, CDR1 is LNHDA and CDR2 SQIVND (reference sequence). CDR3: CASSTLYGARANEQYF. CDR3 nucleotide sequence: TGTGCCAGTAGTACTCTCTATGGGGCCAGGGCCAACGAGCAGTACTTC. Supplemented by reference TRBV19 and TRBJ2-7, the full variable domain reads DGGITQSPKYLFRKEGQNVTLSCEQNLNHDAMYWYRQDPGQGLRLIYYSQIVNDFQKGDIAEGYSVSREKKESFPLTVTSAQKNPTAFYLCASSTLYGARANEQYFGPGTRLTVT.

The chain's CDR3 is CARGGATDTQYF. Here the CDR3 DNA reads TGTGCCCGCGGGGGCGCCACAGATACGCAGTATTTT. V and J are TRBV30 and TRBJ2-3; weak D call: TRBD2 (7 bases). Germline CDR1 reads GTSNPN; CDR2 reads SVGIG (reference sequence). This CDR3 has 12 residues. V was clipped by 8 bases and J by 2 bases, with 11 bases between them.

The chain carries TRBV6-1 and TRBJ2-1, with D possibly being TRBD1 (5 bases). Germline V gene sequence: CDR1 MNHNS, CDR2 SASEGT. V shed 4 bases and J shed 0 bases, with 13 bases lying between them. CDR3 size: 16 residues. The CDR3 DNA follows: TGTGCCAGCAGTGCTGTGGGGCTCAGCTCCTACAATGAGCAGTTCTTC. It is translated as CASSAVGLSSYNEQFF.

CDR3 coding DNA: TGCGCCAGCAGCTTGGGCCAGGGGGTCGGCACCGGGGAGCTGTTTTTT. Amino acids: CASSLGQGVGTGELFF. This chain links TRBV5-1 with TRBJ2-2; 7 bases are a match to TRBD1. V trimming: 0 bases; J trimming: 4 bases; junction bases outside the gene matches: 6. Per germline, CDR1 SGHRS and CDR2 YFSETQ. The CDR3 loop spans 16 amino acids.

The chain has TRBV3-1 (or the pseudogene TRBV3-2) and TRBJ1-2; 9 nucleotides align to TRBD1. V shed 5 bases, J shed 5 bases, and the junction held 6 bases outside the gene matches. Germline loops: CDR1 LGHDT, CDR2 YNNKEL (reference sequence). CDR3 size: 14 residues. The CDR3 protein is CASSAEDRGYGYTF. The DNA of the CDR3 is TGTGCCAGCAGCGCGGAGGACAGGGGTTATGGCTACACCTTC.